The 4 T cell receptor beta chains reported below all come from one sample, sequenced in a study of blood T cell repertoires in COVID-19. Method: immunoSEQ multiplex PCR; TCRdb's copy keeps in-frame clones and lacks some. Of roughly 190,000 clones in the sample, 84% were seen once. The specimen was peripheral blood. The receptors were sampled from a woman in her 70s with active or convalescent COVID-19.

The chain combines TRBV6-6 with TRBJ1-4; 7 bases are a match to TRBD1. J gave up 7 bases and V 7 bases, and 9 bases lay outside the gene matches. Germline CDR1 and CDR2: MNHNY and SVGAGI (reference sequence). This CDR3 is 14 amino acids long. CDR3 sequence: CASILQTGIEKLFF. The CDR3 nucleotides read TGTGCCAGCATCCTCCAGACAGGGATTGAAAAACTGTTTTTT.

V usage is TRBV4-1 and J usage is TRBJ1-2; no firm D call. The CDR3 runs 14 residues. V was clipped by 2 bases and J by 1 base, with 8 bases between them. From germline, CDR1 is MGHRA and CDR2 YSYEKL. The CDR3: CASSQRNGNYGYTF. The CDR3 DNA sequence: TGCGCCAGCAGCCAACGTAACGGTAACTATGGCTACACCTTC.

The chain couples TRBV7-3 to TRBJ2-7; 9 nucleotides align to TRBD2. V lost 4 bases, J lost 3 bases, and 4 bases stayed unmatched. Germline loops: CDR1 SGHTA, CDR2 FQGTGA. This CDR3 spans 14 amino acids. CDR3 region: CASSSAGGSYEQYF. CDR3 bases: TGTGCCAGCAGCTCAGCGGGAGGAAGCTACGAGCAGTACTTC.

The V gene is TRBV5-6, the J gene TRBJ2-3; D unclear. Germline values: CDR1 SGHDT, CDR2 YYEEEE. The CDR3 contains 13 residues. V was trimmed by 4 bases and J by 1 base, leaving 7 bases between them. The chain's CDR3 is CASSLSGTDTQYF. CDR3 DNA: TGTGCCAGCAGCCTGAGTGGCACAGATACGCAGTATTTT.